Shown below are 7 T cell receptor beta chains from a single sample sequenced in a study of cytomegalovirus exposure and HLA in healthy donors. A multiplex PCR was run with 60 Vbeta primers and 13 Jbeta primers. Here immunoSEQ multiplex PCR was the method, and the copy in TCRdb shows in-frame clones only, minus some. The sample lists some 180,000 clones; around 80% were seen once. Input material: PBMCs. The receptors originated from a woman in her 30s in good health and CMV-seropositive.

The CDR3 region has the DNA TGTGCCAGCAGTCCCTTCGCGGGAGTTGAAGATACGCAGTATTTT. Translated, it gives CASSPFAGVEDTQYF. The chain combines TRBV27 with TRBJ2-3, with 7 bases fitting TRBD2. CDR1 is MNHEY and CDR2 is SMNVEV in the germline V gene (reference sequence). V dropped 5 bases and J dropped 5; count of bases not matched to a gene: 10. The CDR3 covers 15 residues.

The chain has TRBV30 and TRBJ2-1, with D perhaps matching TRBD2 (5 bases). Trimming pared 8 bases from V and 10 bases from J, leaving 21 bases between. Germline V lookup: CDR1 GTSNPN, CDR2 SVGIG (reference sequence). This CDR3 has 13 residues. CDR3: CAGRGLARGEQFF. The CDR3 DNA reads TGTGCCGGCCGCGGACTCGCAAGAGGGGAGCAGTTCTTC. The whole variable domain, remainder taken from reference TRBV30 and TRBJ2-1, is SQTIHQWPATLVQPVGSPLSLECTVEGTSNPNLYWYRQAAGRGLQLLFYSVGIGQISSEVPQNLSASRPQDRQFILSSKKLLLSDSGFYLCAGRGLARGEQFFGPGTRLTVL.

This chain uses TRBV9 with TRBJ2-5; tentative D call: TRBD1 (6 bases). This CDR3 has 13 amino acids. CDR1 SGDLS and CDR2 YYNGEE come from the germline V gene. V gave up 3 bases and J gave up 5 bases, with 11 bases separating them. The CDR3 bases are TGTGCCAGCAGCGACACAGGGCGGGAGACCCAGTACTTC. Translation gives CASSDTGRETQYF. Using reference TRBV9 and TRBJ2-5 for the parts outside the CDR3, the full variable domain is DSGVTQTPKHLITATGQRVTLRCSPRSGDLSVYWYQQSLDQGLQFLIQYYNGEERAKGNILERFSAQQFPDLHSELNLSSLELGDSALYFCASSDTGRETQYFGPGTRLLVL.

The V gene is TRBV11-3, the J gene TRBJ2-4; possibly TRBD1 for D (5 bases). The V end lost 1 base, the J end lost 3 bases, and 13 bases lay between the germline ends. This CDR3 comprises 16 residues. Per the germline V gene, CDR1 is SGHNT and CDR2 is YENEEA. Here the CDR3 DNA reads TGTGCCAGCAGCTTAGGGGGTAGGGGAAACAAAAACATTCAGTACTTC. Residues: CASSLGGRGNKNIQYF.

This chain connects TRBV5-4 to TRBJ1-1; 8 bases are shared with TRBD1. J gave up 6 bases and V 4 bases, and 8 bases lay outside the gene matches. Germline values: CDR1 SGHNT, CDR2 YYREEE (reference sequence). The CDR3 sequence is 14 residues long. CDR3 loop: CASSLQGGTAEAFF. In nucleotides, the CDR3 is TGTGCCAGCAGCCTACAGGGGGGGACGGCTGAAGCTTTCTTT.

The chain joins TRBV7-9 to TRBJ1-1, with 7 nucleotides matching TRBD1. The CDR3 extends over 11 amino acids. Germline assignment: CDR1 SEHNR and CDR2 FQNEAQ (reference sequence). Unmatched junction bases numbered 5, after V lost 5 bases and J lost 11 bases. The CDR3 nucleotides read TGTGCCAGCAGCACGACAGGGTGGGCTTTCTTT. Translating gives CASSTTGWAFF. The full variable domain, with the rest looked up from reference TRBV7-9 and TRBJ1-1, is DTGVSQNPRHKITKRGQNVTFRCDPISEHNRLYWYRQTLGQGPEFLTYFQNEAQLEKSRLLSDRFSAERPKGSFSTLEIQRTEQGDSAMYLCASSTTGWAFFGQGTRLTVV.

This clone was picked up a small number of times. V and J are TRBV27 and TRBJ2-5; D possibly corresponds to TRBD2 (6 bases). CDR3 length: 14 residues. The V and J ends lost 3 bases and 3 bases respectively, with 11 bases between them. Germline V gene sequence: CDR1 MNHEY, CDR2 SMNVEV (reference sequence). CDR3 bases: TGTGCCAGCAGTTTGCGGGGAACCAAAGAGACCCAGTACTTC. Amino acid sequence: CASSLRGTKETQYF.